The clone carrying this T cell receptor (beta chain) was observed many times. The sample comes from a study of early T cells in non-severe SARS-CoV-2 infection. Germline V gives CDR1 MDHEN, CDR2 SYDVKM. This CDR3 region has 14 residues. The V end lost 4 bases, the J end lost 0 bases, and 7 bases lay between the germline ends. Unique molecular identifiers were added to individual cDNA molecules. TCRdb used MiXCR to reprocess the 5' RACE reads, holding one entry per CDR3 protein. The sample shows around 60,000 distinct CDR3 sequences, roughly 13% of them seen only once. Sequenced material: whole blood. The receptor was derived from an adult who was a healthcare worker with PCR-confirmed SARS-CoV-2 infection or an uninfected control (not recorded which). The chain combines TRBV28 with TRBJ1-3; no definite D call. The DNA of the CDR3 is TGTGCCAGCAGTTCCAGTTCCTCTGGAAACACCATATATTTT. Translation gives CASSSSSSGNTIYF.